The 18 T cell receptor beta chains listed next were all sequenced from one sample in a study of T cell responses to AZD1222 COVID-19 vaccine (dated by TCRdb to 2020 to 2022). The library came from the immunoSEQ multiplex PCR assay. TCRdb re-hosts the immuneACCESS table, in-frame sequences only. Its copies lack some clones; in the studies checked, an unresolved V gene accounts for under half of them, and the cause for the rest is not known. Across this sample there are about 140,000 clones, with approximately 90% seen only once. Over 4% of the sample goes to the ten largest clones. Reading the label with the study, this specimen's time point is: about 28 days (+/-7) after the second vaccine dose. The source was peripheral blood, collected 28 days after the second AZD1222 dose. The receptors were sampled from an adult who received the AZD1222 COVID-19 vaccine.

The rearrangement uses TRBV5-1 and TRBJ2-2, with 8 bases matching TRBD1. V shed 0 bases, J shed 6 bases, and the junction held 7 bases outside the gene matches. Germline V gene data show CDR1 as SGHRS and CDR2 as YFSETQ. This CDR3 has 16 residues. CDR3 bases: TGCGCCAGCAGCTTGGTTGGACAGGGACGAGCCGGGGAGCTGTTTTTT. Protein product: CASSLVGQGRAGELFF.

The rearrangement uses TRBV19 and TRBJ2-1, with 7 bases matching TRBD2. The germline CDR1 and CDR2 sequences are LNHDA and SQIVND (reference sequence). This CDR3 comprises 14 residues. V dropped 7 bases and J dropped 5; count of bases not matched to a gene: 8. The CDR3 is CASTWGGSNNEQFF. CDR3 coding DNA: TGTGCCAGTACGTGGGGGGGGAGTAACAATGAGCAGTTCTTC. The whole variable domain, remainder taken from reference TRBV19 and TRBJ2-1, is DGGITQSPKYLFRKEGQNVTLSCEQNLNHDAMYWYRQDPGQGLRLIYYSQIVNDFQKGDIAEGYSVSREKKESFPLTVTSAQKNPTAFYLCASTWGGSNNEQFFGPGTRLTVL.

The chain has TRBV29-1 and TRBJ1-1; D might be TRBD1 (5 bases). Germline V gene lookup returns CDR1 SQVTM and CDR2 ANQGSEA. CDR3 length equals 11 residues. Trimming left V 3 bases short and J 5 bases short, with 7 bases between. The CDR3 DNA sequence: TGCAGCGTTGATCGGGGGACTGAAGCTTTCTTT. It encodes CSVDRGTEAFF.

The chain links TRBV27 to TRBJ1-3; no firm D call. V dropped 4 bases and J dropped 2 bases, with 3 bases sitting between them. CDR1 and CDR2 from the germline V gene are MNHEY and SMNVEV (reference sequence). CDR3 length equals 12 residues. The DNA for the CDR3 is TGTGCCAGCAGTTCTCCTGGAAACACCATATATTTT. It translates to CASSSPGNTIYF.

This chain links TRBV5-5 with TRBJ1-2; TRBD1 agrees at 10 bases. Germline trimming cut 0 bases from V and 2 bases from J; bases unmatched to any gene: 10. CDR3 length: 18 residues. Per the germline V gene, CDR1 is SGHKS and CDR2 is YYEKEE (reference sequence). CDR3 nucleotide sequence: TGTGCCAGCAGCTTGGCCGGGACAGGGGCTTCTGTCAACTATGGCTACACCTTC. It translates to CASSLAGTGASVNYGYTF.

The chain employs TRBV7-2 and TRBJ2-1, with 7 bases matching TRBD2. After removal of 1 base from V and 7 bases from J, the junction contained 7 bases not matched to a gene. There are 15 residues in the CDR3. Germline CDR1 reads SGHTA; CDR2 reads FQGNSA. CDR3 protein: CASSLGGGGVNEQFF. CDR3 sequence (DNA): TGTGCCAGCAGCTTAGGTGGTGGGGGGGTGAATGAGCAGTTCTTC.

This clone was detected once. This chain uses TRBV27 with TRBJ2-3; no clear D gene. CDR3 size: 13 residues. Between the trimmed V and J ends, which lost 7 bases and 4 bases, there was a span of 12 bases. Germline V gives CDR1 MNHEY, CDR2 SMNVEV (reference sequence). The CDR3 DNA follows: TGTGCCAGCAATCCACATAAGGCAGATACGCAGTATTTT. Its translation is CASNPHKADTQYF.

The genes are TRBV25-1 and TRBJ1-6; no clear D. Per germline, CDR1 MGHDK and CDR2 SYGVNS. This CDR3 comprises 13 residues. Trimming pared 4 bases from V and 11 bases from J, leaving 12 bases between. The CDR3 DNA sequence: TGTGCCAGCAGTGCCCCGGCCTGGGCACCCCTCCACTTT. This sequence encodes CASSAPAWAPLHF.

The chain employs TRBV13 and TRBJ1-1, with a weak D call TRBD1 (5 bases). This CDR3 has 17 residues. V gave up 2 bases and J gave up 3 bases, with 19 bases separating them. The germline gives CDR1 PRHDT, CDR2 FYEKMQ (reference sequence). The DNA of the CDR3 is TGTGCCAGCAGCTTAATGGGGGTTGGCAGGGAAGACACTGAAGCTTTCTTT. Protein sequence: CASSLMGVGREDTEAFF.

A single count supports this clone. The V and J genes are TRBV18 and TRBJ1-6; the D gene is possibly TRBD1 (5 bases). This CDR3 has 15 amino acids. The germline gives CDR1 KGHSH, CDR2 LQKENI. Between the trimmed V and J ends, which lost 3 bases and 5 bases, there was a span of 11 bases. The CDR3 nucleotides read TGTGCCAGCTCACCTCGCTCGGGGGATAATTCACCCCTCCACTTT. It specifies CASSPRSGDNSPLHF.

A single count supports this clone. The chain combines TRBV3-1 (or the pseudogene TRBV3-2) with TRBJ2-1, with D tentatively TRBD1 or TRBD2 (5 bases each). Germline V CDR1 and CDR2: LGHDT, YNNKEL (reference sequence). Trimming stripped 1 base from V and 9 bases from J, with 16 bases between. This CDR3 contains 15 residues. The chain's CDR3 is CASSQAWDRHGEQFF. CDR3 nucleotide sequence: TGTGCCAGCAGCCAAGCATGGGACCGCCACGGTGAGCAGTTCTTC.

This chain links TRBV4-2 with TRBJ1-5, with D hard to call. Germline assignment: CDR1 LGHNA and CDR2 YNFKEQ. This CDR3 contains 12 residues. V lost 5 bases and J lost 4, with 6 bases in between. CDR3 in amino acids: CASSNSNQPQHF. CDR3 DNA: TGTGCCAGCAGCAACAGTAATCAGCCCCAGCATTTT.

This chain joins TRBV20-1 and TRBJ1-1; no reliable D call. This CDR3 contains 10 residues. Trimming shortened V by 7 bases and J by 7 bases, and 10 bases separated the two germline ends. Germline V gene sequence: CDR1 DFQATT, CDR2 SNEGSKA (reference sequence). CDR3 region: CSVARFEAFF. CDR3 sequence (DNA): TGCAGTGTCGCCCGATTTGAAGCTTTCTTT.

CDR3 bases: TGTGCCAGCAGTGGGAGAGGACAGGGCAATCAGCCCCAGCATTTT. It codes for CASSGRGQGNQPQHF. This chain connects TRBV6-4 to TRBJ1-5, with 7 positions matching TRBD1. Germline lookup yields CDR1 MRHNA and CDR2 SNTAGT. CDR3 size: 15 residues. J lost 2 bases, V lost 4 bases, and 5 bases had no gene match.

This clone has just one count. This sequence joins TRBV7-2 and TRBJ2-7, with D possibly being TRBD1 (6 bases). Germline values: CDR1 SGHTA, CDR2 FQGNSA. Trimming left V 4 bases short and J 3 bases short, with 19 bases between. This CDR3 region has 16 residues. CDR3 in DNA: TGTGCCAGCAGCTCCAGGGGATCCAGTCCATTCTACGAGCAGTACTTC. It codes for CASSSRGSSPFYEQYF.

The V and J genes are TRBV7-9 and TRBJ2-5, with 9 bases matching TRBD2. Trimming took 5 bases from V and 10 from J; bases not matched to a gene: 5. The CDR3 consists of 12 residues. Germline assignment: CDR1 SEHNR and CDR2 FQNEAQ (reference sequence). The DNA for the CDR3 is TGTGCCAGCAGCGCCAGTAGCGGGAGCCAGTACTTC. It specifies CASSASSGSQYF.

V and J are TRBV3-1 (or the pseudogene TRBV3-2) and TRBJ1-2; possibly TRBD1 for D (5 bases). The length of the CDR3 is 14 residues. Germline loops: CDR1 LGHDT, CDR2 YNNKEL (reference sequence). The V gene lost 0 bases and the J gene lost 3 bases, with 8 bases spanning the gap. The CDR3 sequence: CASSQDDRYYGYTF. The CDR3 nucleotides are TGTGCCAGCAGCCAAGACGACAGATACTATGGCTACACCTTC.

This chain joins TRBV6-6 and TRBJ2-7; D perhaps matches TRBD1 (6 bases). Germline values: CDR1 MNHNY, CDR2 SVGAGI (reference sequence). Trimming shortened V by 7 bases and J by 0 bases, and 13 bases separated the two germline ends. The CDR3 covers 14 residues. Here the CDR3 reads CASKSGASSYEQYF. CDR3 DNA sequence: TGTGCCAGCAAGTCAGGGGCGAGCTCCTACGAGCAGTACTTC.